This TCR beta chain was observed in a study of immune evolution from preneoplasia to lung adenocarcinoma. The assay was immunoSEQ multiplex PCR, and TCRdb's table has in-frame clones only and misses some. This table holds around 7,000 clones, over 70% found once. This receptor was identified in a person between 65 and 79 years old with lung adenocarcinoma. Sequencing was done on a sample of FFPE adjacent normal lung tissue.

The CDR3 coding sequence is TGTGCCAGCAGCCCCAGGACAGGGCGAGATACGCAGTATTTT. Protein sequence: CASSPRTGRDTQYF. The chain employs TRBV7-9 and TRBJ2-3; 8 bases agree with TRBD1. V shed 5 bases and J 5 bases; nucleotides not matched to a gene: 6. The CDR3 consists of 14 residues. Germline V lookup: CDR1 SEHNR, CDR2 FQNEAQ (reference sequence).